A selection of T cell receptor beta chains follows, all from one sample in a study of tumor and adjacent non-tumor tissue in lung cancer. TCRdb re-analysed the multiplex PCR reads in MiXCR, keeping a single row per CDR3 protein. The sample has 75,000 to 100,000 distinct CDR3 sequences, less than 80% seen once. Sequenced sample: lung tumor tissue. The receptors were gathered from a man in his sixties with non-small cell lung cancer. CDR3s include the opening cysteine and the closing phenylalanine or tryptophan. Fields, in order: V gene, D gene, clone size, J gene, CDR3 DNA, CDR3 protein. The D gene is left open where the match is weak. Some rows mark clone size as missing; the rest say once, few, many or name a class of expanded clone.

TRBV20-1	.	.	TRBJ2-7	TGCATTGCTAGCAGGGGCGGTCCCTACGAGCAGTACTTC	CIASRGGPYEQYF
TRBV5-1	.	.	TRBJ2-2	TGCGCCAGCGGCTTGGGGCGGAAAACCACCGGGGAGCTGTTTTTT	CASGLGRKTTGELFF
TRBV10-2	.	.	TRBJ2-1	TGCGCCAGCAGGTCCCCGGGACCCTCTTCTCATGAGAAGTTCTTC	CASRSPGPSSHEKFF
TRBV29-1	.	few	TRBJ2-7	TGCAGCGTCCTAGGGGGTCTCCACGAGCAGTACTTC	CSVLGGLHEQYF
TRBV20-1	TRBD1	few	TRBJ2-1	TGCAGTGCTGGCCCACAGGGGATCTACAATGAGCAGTTCTTC	CSAGPQGIYNEQFF
TRBV6-1	.	.	TRBJ2-7	TGTGCCAGCACGCATATCCAGCCGGGGAGTGAGCTGTACTTC	CASTHIQPGSELYF
TRBV13	.	few	TRBJ2-7	TGTGCCAGCAGCTTAGGAAACGGAATCCGAGCGGTTTACGAGCAGTACTTC	CASSLGNGIRAVYEQYF
TRBV10-3	.	few	TRBJ2-1	TGTGCCATCAGCCAGGGACAAAATGAGCAGTTCTTC	CAISQGQNEQFF
TRBV6-2/TRBV6-3	TRBD1	.	TRBJ1-2	TGTGCCAGCTGTCGAAGGACAGGAGGGATAAGTGGCTACACCTTC	CASCRRTGGISGYTF
TRBV5-4	.	many	TRBJ2-1	TGTGCCAGCAGCTTCATCAATGAGCAGTTCTTC	CASSFINEQFF
TRBV10-3	.	many	TRBJ1-6	TGTGCCATCAGTGAGTCCGGTGGGCAGTACAGGAGCTCCTATAATTCACCCCTCCACTTT	CAISESGGQYRSSYNSPLHF
TRBV28	.	.	TRBJ2-5	TGTGCCAGCAGTCTGCCGAAGAGGGGGAGTTGGGGGACACCTCAAGAGACCCAGTACTTC	CASSLPKRGSWGTPQETQYF
TRBV5-1	.	.	TRBJ2-3	TGCGCCAGCAGATTGGTGGGGTTTAGCACAGATACGCAGTATTTT	CASRLVGFSTDTQYF
TRBV29-1	.	few	TRBJ1-1	TGCAGCGTTGGCGGGACACTGAACACTGAAGCTTTCTTT	CSVGGTLNTEAFF
TRBV10-3	TRBD2	.	TRBJ2-3	TGTGCCATCAGTGGGGGGACTAGCGGGTGGGCGGTAGGAGATACGCAGTATTTT	CAISGGTSGWAVGDTQYF
TRBV10-3	.	.	TRBJ2-3	TGTGCCATCAGTGAACGACAACTGGTAGATACGCAGTATTTT	CAISERQLVDTQYF
TRBV7-8	TRBD2	.	TRBJ2-7	TGTGCCATCAGCTTATTGGGACTAGCGGCAGTCTCCTACGAGCAGTACTTC	CAISLLGLAAVSYEQYF
TRBV11-1	.	.	TRBJ2-1	TGTGCCAGCAGCTCAGGGTCGAACAGTGAGCAGTTCTTC	CASSSGSNSEQFF
TRBV7-9	.	few	TRBJ2-5	TGTGCCAGCAGCTCTAGTCATGGGGTACAAGAGACCCAGTACTTC	CASSSSHGVQETQYF
TRBV7-9	.	.	TRBJ2-7	TGTGCCAGCAGCTTCCCCATGGCGGACAGCTCCTACAAGCAGTACTTC	CASSFPMADSSYKQYF
TRBV4-1	.	.	TRBJ1-5	TGCGCCAGCAGTCAAGATCTCCGTAGCAATCAGCCCCAGCATTTT	CASSQDLRSNQPQHF
TRBV6-1	.	.	TRBJ2-1	TGTGCCAGCGGAGGCCTTGCGGTGAATGAGCAGTTCTTC	CASGGLAVNEQFF
TRBV10-2	.	.	TRBJ2-5	TGCGCCAGCAGTGAATTCTCGGAGACCCAGTACTTC	CASSEFSETQYF
TRBV4-1	.	many	TRBJ1-3	TGCGCCAGCAGCCAAGATCCGGGACCTACCTTCTCTGGAAACACCATATATTTT	CASSQDPGPTFSGNTIYF
TRBV14	TRBD1	.	TRBJ1-3	TGTGCCAGCAGTGCGGGACAGTCCGCTGGAGACACCATATATTTT	CASSAGQSAGDTIYF
TRBV6-1	.	once	TRBJ2-7	TGTGTCAGCACCCGAGTTCGGGCGGGGAAAAGCTCCTACGAGCAGTACTTC	CVSTRVRAGKSSYEQYF
TRBV4-1	.	once	TRBJ2-3	TGCGCAAGCAGCACGGGAAGGAGCAATCAGCCCCAGTATTTT	CASSTGRSNQPQYF
TRBV7-8	.	.	TRBJ1-5	TGTGTCAGCAGCTTACTAGGTTTCAATCAGCCTCAGCATTTT	CVSSLLGFNQPQHF
TRBV6-5	.	many	TRBJ2-2	TGTGCCAGCAGTCAGAACACCGGGGAGCTGTTTTTT	CASSQNTGELFF
TRBV11-2	.	.	TRBJ1-1	TGTGCCAGTAGGTCCATGGGGGGTAATGAAGCTCTCTTT	CASRSMGGNEALF
TRBV4-2	.	.	TRBJ1-1	TGTGCCAGCATCCAAGAAAAGGGGGGTGTAGCTTTCTTT	CASIQEKGGVAFF
TRBV4-2	TRBD1	.	TRBJ1-5	TGTGCCACCAGCCAAAACAGGGGTTTCAATCAGCTCCAGCATTTT	CATSQNRGFNQLQHF
TRBV6-6	.	.	TRBJ1-5	TGTGCCAGCAGTCGGTGGGGAGGGGGGGGTTTGAGCAATCAGCCCCAGCATTTT	CASSRWGGGGLSNQPQHF
TRBV10-2	TRBD1	.	TRBJ2-7	TGCGCCAGCAATGATTGGGGGACAGGAGGAGGCTACGAGCAGTACTTC	CASNDWGTGGGYEQYF
TRBV12-3/TRBV12-4	.	.	TRBJ2-7	TGTGCCAGCAGTTTTAGGTTGGGGGGACTTCGGGCCGCGGGCGAGCAGCACTTC	CASSFRLGGLRAAGEQHF
TRBV10-2	.	.	TRBJ2-5	TGCGCCAGCGGTCAAAGCTACCAAGAGACCCATTACTTC	CASGQSYQETHYF
TRBV4-2	.	.	TRBJ2-6	TGTGCCAGCAACCAAAAAGGGACAATGAGCTCTGGGGCCAACGTCCTGACTTTC	CASNQKGTMSSGANVLTF
TRBV5-6	TRBD1	few	TRBJ1-1	TGTGCCAGCAGCCTAGACAGGGGGCAGCTGAACACTGAAGCTTCCTTT	CASSLDRGQLNTEASF
TRBV12-3/TRBV12-4	.	.	TRBJ2-1	TGTGCCAGCACCGGGCCACCCATTAAAAATGAACAGTTCTTC	CASTGPPIKNEQFF
TRBV4-1	.	.	TRBJ2-2	TGCGCCAGCAGTCAAGAACCCGGCAAGGCGGCCGGGGAGCAGTTTTTT	CASSQEPGKAAGEQFF
TRBV6-1	.	.	TRBJ2-2	TGTGCCAGCAGTGATGGAGTGAACTTCGGGGAGCTGTTTTTT	CASSDGVNFGELFF
TRBV6-2/TRBV6-3	.	.	TRBJ2-2	TGTGCCAGCATCGCGAGGGGAGTCTCCAGCGGGGAGCTGTTTTTT	CASIARGVSSGELFF
TRBV5-4	.	few	TRBJ1-2	TGTGCCAGCAGCTTGGACGTTAACTATGGCTACACCTTC	CASSLDVNYGYTF